Shown below are 28 T cell receptor beta chains from a single sample sequenced in a study of T cells in Graves' hyperthyroidism and ophthalmopathy. Amplification yielded TCR beta CDR3 regions, with RNA transcripts as the source. Carried out on the TCR CDR3, a first-round RT-PCR used the HTBI primer set. TCRdb itself ran the multiplex PCR reads through MiXCR, one entry per CDR3 protein. The sample records hundreds of thousands of distinct CDR3 sequences, 15% to 19% being singletons. Sample: blood. All receptors derive from a woman aged 18 to 35 with Graves' hyperthyroidism.

This clonotype has a handful of counts. The chain uses TRBV9 and TRBJ2-3; D possibly corresponds to TRBD2 (5 bases). The CDR3 consists of 16 residues. Trimming removed 4 bases from V and 1 base from J, with 16 bases in between. Germline values: CDR1 SGDLS, CDR2 YYNGEE. Written as DNA, the CDR3 is TGTGCCAGCAGCCCTCGGACTTCCTCGGGCACAGATACGCAGTATTTT. It translates to CASSPRTSSGTDTQYF.

In DNA, the CDR3 is TGTGCCAGCAGTTTCGGACAGTTGGCAGATACGCAGTATTTT. Translating gives CASSFGQLADTQYF. The chain is built from TRBV12-3 or TRBV12-4 and TRBJ2-3; TRBD1 is a possible D gene (6 bases). V was clipped by 3 bases and J by 4 bases, with 11 bases between them. The length of the CDR3 is 14 residues.

This clonotype showed up many times. The V call is TRBV6-1, the J call TRBJ2-2; the match to TRBD2 covers 11 bases. The CDR3 is 15 amino acids. V shed 3 bases, J shed 6 bases, and the junction held 3 bases outside the gene matches. Germline V gene data show CDR1 as MNHNS and CDR2 as SASEGT. CDR3 nucleotide sequence: TGTGCCAGCAGTGAGACTAGCGGGGATTCCGGGGAGCTGTTTTTT. It yields the protein CASSETSGDSGELFF.

This clonotype has at least ten counts. This chain joins TRBV12-3 or TRBV12-4 and TRBJ1-2, with TRBD1 as a possible D gene (5 bases). The germline V and J ends were trimmed by 1 base and 4 bases, with 10 bases remaining between them. The CDR3 is 14 amino acids. The CDR3 loop is CASSLVAGSYGYTF. CDR3 nucleotide sequence: TGTGCCAGCAGTTTAGTGGCAGGGTCCTATGGCTACACCTTC.

The chain has TRBV29-1 and TRBJ2-3; 10 bases map to TRBD1. The J segment lost 4 bases and the V segment lost 4 bases, leaving 2 bases of the junction unmatched. The CDR3 contains 13 residues. Per germline, CDR1 SQVTM and CDR2 ANQGSEA. The CDR3 bases are TGCAGCGTTGTTGGACAGGGGGCAGATACGCAGTATTTT. It yields the protein CSVVGQGADTQYF.

This clonotype was seen ten or more times. The rearrangement links TRBV2 to TRBJ2-3, with 8 bases matching TRBD2. The CDR3 contains 14 residues. Germline values: CDR1 SNHLY, CDR2 FYNNEI. With V trimmed by 7 bases and J by 2 bases, 5 bases remained unmatched. The CDR3 nucleotides are TGTGCCAGCATCTTAGCGGGGCTCACAGATACGCAGTATTTT. It specifies CASILAGLTDTQYF.

This clonotype was counted many times. In DNA form, the CDR3 reads TGTGCCAGCACCAGGACTAGCGGGAGCAGCGAGACCCAGTACTTC. Protein sequence: CASTRTSGSSETQYF. The chain carries TRBV9 and TRBJ2-5; 13 bases are shared with TRBD2. Germline CDR1 SGDLS, CDR2 YYNGEE. J gave up 5 bases and V 6 bases, and 7 bases lay outside the gene matches. The CDR3 is made up of 15 amino acids.

This clonotype was counted many times. The chain combines TRBV3-1 with TRBJ1-1; D ambiguous. Germline V gene data show CDR1 as LGHDT and CDR2 as YNNKEL (reference sequence). V was cut by 3 bases and J by 7 bases, with 18 bases left in between. The CDR3 spans 15 residues. CDR3 in DNA: TGTGCCAGCAGCCACCATGTTAGCAAGCCCCTTGAAGCTTTCTTT. Its translation: CASSHHVSKPLEAFF.

The table lists this clonotype with many counts. The rearrangement links TRBV6-1 to TRBJ2-7; D is unresolved. CDR3 size: 16 residues. The germline CDR1 and CDR2 sequences are MNHNS and SASEGT. Trimming cost V 5 bases and J 0 bases, with 17 bases left between them. The CDR3 spells CASSYSRQGRSYEQYF. The CDR3 coding sequence is TGTGCCAGCAGTTATTCTCGTCAAGGCCGCTCCTACGAGCAGTACTTC.

This clonotype was observed many times. This chain links TRBV13 with TRBJ2-5; D is uncertain. The length of the CDR3 is 13 residues. The germline CDR1 and CDR2 sequences are PRHDT and FYEKMQ (reference sequence). The germline V and J ends were trimmed by 1 base and 6 bases, with 9 bases remaining between them. CDR3 residues: CASSLEVAQTQYF. In DNA, the CDR3 is TGTGCCAGCAGCTTAGAAGTCGCCCAGACCCAGTACTTC. The full variable domain, in which reference TRBV13 and TRBJ2-5 provide the parts outside the CDR3, is AAGVIQSPRHLIKEKRETATLKCYPIPRHDTVYWYQQGPGQDPQFLISFYEKMQSDKGSIPDRFSAQQFSDYHSELNMSSLELGDSALYFCASSLEVAQTQYFGPGTRLLVL.

This rearrangement joins TRBV7-9 to TRBJ1-5; 7 bases agree with TRBD1. CDR1 is SEHNR and CDR2 is FQNEAQ in the germline V gene (reference sequence). The V and J ends lost 1 base and 6 bases, in that order; junction bases with no gene match: 9. CDR3 length equals 16 residues. CDR3: CASSLGGQGGIQPQHF. DNA for the CDR3: TGTGCCAGCAGCTTAGGAGGGCAGGGGGGGATTCAGCCCCAGCATTTT.

This clonotype was observed at least ten times. This chain links TRBV29-1 with TRBJ2-1; TRBD2 aligns across 8 bases. There are 13 residues in the CDR3. The V and J ends lost 4 bases and 10 bases, in that order; junction bases with no gene match: 9. Germline CDR1 reads SQVTM; CDR2 reads ANQGSEA. CDR3 protein: CSVGLAGMREQFF. CDR3 bases: TGCAGCGTTGGGCTAGCGGGCATGCGGGAGCAGTTCTTC.

This clonotype was counted many times. The V and J genes are TRBV11-1 and TRBJ2-7, with D uncertain. The CDR3 runs 14 residues. Per the germline V gene, CDR1 is SGHAT and CDR2 is FQDESV (reference sequence). V lost 5 bases, J lost 6 bases, and 17 bases lay in between. CDR3 coding DNA: TGTGCCAGCAGCCCGACCGGTGGAGTAAGCGAGCAGTACTTC. Its translation: CASSPTGGVSEQYF.

This clonotype showed up many times. This sequence joins TRBV29-1 and TRBJ1-2; a weak D match, TRBD1 (6 bases). The germline V gene has CDR1 SQVTM and CDR2 ANQGSEA. V was cut by 6 bases and J by 2 bases, with 16 bases left in between. This CDR3 region has 14 residues. The CDR3 loop is CSVGSDSSNYGYTF. DNA of the CDR3: TGCAGCGTGGGCTCGGACAGTTCGAACTATGGCTACACCTTC.

With respect to this clonotype: As the CDR3 is not closed by the conserved phenylalanine or tryptophan, this likely results from a read error. CDR3 nucleotides: TGTGCCAGCAGTCTGACAGGGAAGGGCAATCAGCCCCAGCATTTA. Encoded protein: CASSLTGKGNQPQHL. The V call is TRBV6-2 or TRBV6-3, the J call TRBJ1-5, with TRBD1 identical over 7 bases. V dropped 5 bases and J dropped 2; count of bases not matched to a gene: 6. This CDR3 spans 15 amino acids. The germline gives CDR1 MNHEY, CDR2 SVGEGT.

CDR3 coding DNA: TGCAGTGCTAGAACAGCCACCGGGACCATACAAGAGACCCAGTACTTC. Translating it yields CSARTATGTIQETQYF. This sequence joins TRBV20-1 and TRBJ2-5; D might be TRBD1 or TRBD2, each matching 5 bases. Germline CDR1 and CDR2: DFQATT and SNEGSKA (reference sequence). V was shortened by 2 bases and J by 2 bases, with 18 bases between the two germline ends. CDR3 size: 16 residues.

This chain links TRBV9 with TRBJ2-2; TRBD2 matches at 8 bases. The germline V gene has CDR1 SGDLS and CDR2 YYNGEE. The trim removed 2 bases at V and 0 bases at J, leaving 12 bases unmatched. This CDR3 contains 19 residues. The CDR3 DNA reads as TGTGCCAGCAGCGTTTCCCGGGCTAGCGGGCACTCGAACACCGGGGAGCTGTTTTTT. It yields the protein CASSVSRASGHSNTGELFF.

This clonotype was counted ten times or more. The chain uses TRBV20-1 and TRBJ1-1; D is unresolved. Between the trimmed V and J ends, which lost 3 bases and 0 bases, there was a span of 11 bases. This CDR3 comprises 14 residues. Germline CDR1 reads DFQATT; CDR2 reads SNEGSKA (reference sequence). The DNA of the CDR3 is TGCAGTGCTAGCGTTCAGAGAATGAACACTGAAGCTTTCTTT. Protein: CSASVQRMNTEAFF.

This clonotype has only a few counts. At one end, the junction sequence differs from germline, possibly due to a read error. This rearrangement joins TRBV7-2 to TRBJ2-3; D is undetermined. The germline V gene has CDR1 SGHTA and CDR2 FQGNSA. The CDR3 is 11 amino acids. The CDR3 DNA sequence: TGTGCCAGCAGCTTAGCAGATGCGCAGTATTTT. Amino acids: CASSLADAQYF.

The genes are TRBV12-3 or TRBV12-4 and TRBJ2-4; 11 bases map to TRBD1. There are 15 residues in the CDR3. Unmatched junction bases numbered 1, after V lost 3 bases and J lost 3 bases. The CDR3 sequence: CASSFGTGGKNIQYF. CDR3 DNA: TGTGCCAGCAGTTTCGGGACAGGGGGCAAAAACATTCAGTACTTC.

This clonotype was recorded once. The chain is built from TRBV20-1 and TRBJ1-2; D is unresolved. V was clipped by 3 bases and J by 8 bases, with 10 bases between them. The CDR3 has 11 amino acids. Germline lookup yields CDR1 DFQATT and CDR2 SNEGSKA (reference sequence). The DNA of the CDR3 is TGCAGTGCTAGTATAGGCAGGGGCTACACCTTC. This codes for CSASIGRGYTF.

The chain has TRBV20-1 and TRBJ1-6, with D perhaps matching TRBD1 (5 bases). Trimming left V 1 base short and J 9 bases short, with 10 bases between. The CDR3 sequence is 13 residues long. Germline loops: CDR1 DFQATT, CDR2 SNEGSKA (reference sequence). The CDR3 sequence is CSARVGRLSPLHF. In DNA form, the CDR3 reads TGCAGTGCTAGAGTGGGGCGCCTTTCACCCCTCCACTTT.

This clonotype was observed a few times. DNA of the CDR3: TGTGCCAGCTCACCACAAGAGACAGGGGTCACGGGAGAAAAACTGTTTTTT. This encodes CASSPQETGVTGEKLFF. This chain connects TRBV18 to TRBJ1-4; TRBD1 aligns across 8 bases. Germline CDR1 and CDR2: KGHSH and LQKENI. This CDR3 spans 17 amino acids. The V and J ends lost 1 base and 8 bases, in that order; junction bases with no gene match: 12.

Many counts were recorded for this clonotype. The chain has TRBV30 and TRBJ2-2; TRBD1 agrees at 9 bases. The J segment lost 4 bases and the V segment lost 6 bases, leaving 3 bases of the junction unmatched. The CDR3 is made up of 13 amino acids. Germline assignment: CDR1 GTSNPN and CDR2 SVGIG (reference sequence). The CDR3 sequence is CACRTGATGELFF. DNA of the CDR3: TGTGCCTGCCGGACAGGGGCCACCGGGGAGCTGTTTTTT.

The chain uses TRBV28 and TRBJ1-1; D uncertain. Germline loops: CDR1 MDHEN, CDR2 SYDVKM. The V end lost 6 bases, the J end lost 0 bases, and 11 bases lay between the germline ends. The CDR3 has 14 residues. Written as DNA, the CDR3 is TGTGCCAGCAGCCAACCGACAATGAACACTGAAGCTTTCTTT. Its translation is CASSQPTMNTEAFF.

This clonotype was counted only a few times. A much larger clone sits a single nucleotide away, making a read error possible. The CDR3 does not end in the conserved phenylalanine or tryptophan, so this is likely a read error. The CDR3 nucleotides are TGTGCCAGCGGCCCTGAAGGGACCCAGTACCTC. Its translation: CASGPEGTQYL. The V call is TRBV2, the J call TRBJ2-5; the D is unclear. The V gene's germline CDR1 is SNHLY and CDR2 FYNNEI. V was clipped by 8 bases and J by 7 bases, with 11 bases between them. The CDR3 contains 11 residues.

The gene calls are TRBV28 and TRBJ2-1; 15 bases match TRBD2. V lost 6 bases and J lost 2; bases outside the gene matches: 5. The CDR3 is 17 amino acids. The germline V gene has CDR1 MDHEN and CDR2 SYDVKM. The CDR3 DNA reads as TGTGCCAGCAGGGGGGGACTAGCGGGAGGTACCTACAATGAGCAGTTCTTC. Its translation: CASRGGLAGGTYNEQFF.

The chain links TRBV10-1 to TRBJ2-3; D unresolved. The V gene's germline CDR1 is WNHNN and CDR2 SYGVQD (reference sequence). This CDR3 region has 13 residues. V shed 3 bases and J shed 0 bases, with 4 bases lying between them. The CDR3 is CASSDTSTDTQYF. CDR3 DNA: TGCGCCAGCAGTGATACTAGCACAGATACGCAGTATTTT.